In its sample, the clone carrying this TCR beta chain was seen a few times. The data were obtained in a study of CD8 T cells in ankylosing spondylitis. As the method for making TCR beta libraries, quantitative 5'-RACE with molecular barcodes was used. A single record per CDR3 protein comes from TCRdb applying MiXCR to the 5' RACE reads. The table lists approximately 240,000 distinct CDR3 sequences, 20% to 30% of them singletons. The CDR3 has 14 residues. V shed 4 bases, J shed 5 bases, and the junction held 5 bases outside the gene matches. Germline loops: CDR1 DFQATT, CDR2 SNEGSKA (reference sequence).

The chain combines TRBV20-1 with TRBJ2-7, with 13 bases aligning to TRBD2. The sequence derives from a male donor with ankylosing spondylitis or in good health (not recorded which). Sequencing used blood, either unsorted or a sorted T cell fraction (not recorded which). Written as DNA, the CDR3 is TGCAGTGCTATCGGAGGACTAGCGGGGGACGAGCAGTACTTC. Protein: CSAIGGLAGDEQYF.